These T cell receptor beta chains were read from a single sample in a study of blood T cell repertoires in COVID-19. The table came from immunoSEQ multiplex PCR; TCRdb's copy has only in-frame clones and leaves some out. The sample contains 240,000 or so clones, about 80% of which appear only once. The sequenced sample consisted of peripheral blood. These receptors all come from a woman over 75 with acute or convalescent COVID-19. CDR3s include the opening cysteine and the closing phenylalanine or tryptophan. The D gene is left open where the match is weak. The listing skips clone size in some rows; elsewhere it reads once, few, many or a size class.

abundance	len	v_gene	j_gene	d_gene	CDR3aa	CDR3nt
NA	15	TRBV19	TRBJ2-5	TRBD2	CASSSTSGGQETQYF	TGTGCCAGTAGTTCGACTAGCGGGGGCCAAGAGACCCAGTACTTC
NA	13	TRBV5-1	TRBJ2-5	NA	CASSMGGTETQYF	TGCGCCAGCAGTATGGGGGGAACAGAGACCCAGTACTTC
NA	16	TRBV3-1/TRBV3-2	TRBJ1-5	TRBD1	CASSQAGTGGSQPQHF	TGTGCCAGCAGCCAGGCCGGGACAGGGGGTTCGCAGCCCCAGCATTTT
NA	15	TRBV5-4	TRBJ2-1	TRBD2	CASSLESGGANEQFF	TGTGCCAGCAGCTTGGAGAGCGGGGGGGCGAATGAGCAGTTCTTC
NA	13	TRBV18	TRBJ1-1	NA	CASSGQMNTEAFF	TGTGCCAGCTCAGGACAGATGAACACTGAAGCTTTCTTT
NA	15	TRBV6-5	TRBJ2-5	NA	CASSPTLAFGETQYF	TGTGCCAGCAGTCCGACCCTAGCGTTTGGGGAGACCCAGTACTTC
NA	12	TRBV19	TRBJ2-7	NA	CASSTNSYEQYF	TGTGCCAGTAGTACCAATAGTTACGAGCAGTACTTC
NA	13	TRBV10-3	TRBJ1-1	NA	CAISEPLDSEAFF	TGTGCCATCAGTGAGCCGTTGGACAGTGAAGCTTTCTTT
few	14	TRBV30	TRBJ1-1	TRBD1	CAWSFARGRTEAFF	TGTGCCTGGAGTTTTGCCAGGGGGAGGACTGAAGCTTTCTTT
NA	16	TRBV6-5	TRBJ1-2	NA	CASSYSMGSLRKGYTF	TGTGCCAGCAGTTACTCGATGGGCAGTCTGAGAAAGGGCTACACCTTC
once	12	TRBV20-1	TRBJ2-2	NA	CSASGTTGELFF	TGCAGTGCTAGTGGGACTACCGGGGAGCTGTTTTTT
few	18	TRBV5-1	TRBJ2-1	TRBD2	CASSLKTSGGPTNNEQFF	TGCGCCAGCAGCTTGAAAACTAGCGGGGGCCCGACCAACAATGAGCAGTTCTTC
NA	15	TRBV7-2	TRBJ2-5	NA	CASSLVALFKETQYF	TGTGCCAGCAGCTTAGTAGCACTGTTTAAAGAGACCCAGTACTTC
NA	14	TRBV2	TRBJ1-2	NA	CASSVMRVDYGYTF	TGTGCCAGCAGTGTCATGAGGGTAGACTATGGCTACACCTTC
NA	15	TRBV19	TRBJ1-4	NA	CASLTSGTGGEKLFF	TGTGCCAGCCTTACTTCAGGGACGGGAGGTGAAAAACTGTTTTTT
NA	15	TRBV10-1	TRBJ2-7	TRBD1	CASSETGTGPYEQYF	TGCGCCAGCAGTGAAACCGGGACAGGGCCCTACGAGCAGTACTTC
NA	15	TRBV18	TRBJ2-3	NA	CASSPSGSSTDTQYF	TGTGCCAGCTCACCTAGCGGTTCTAGCACAGATACGCAGTATTTT
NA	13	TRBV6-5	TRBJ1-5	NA	CASSYTRVQPQHF	TGTGCCAGCAGTTACACCAGGGTCCAGCCCCAGCATTTT
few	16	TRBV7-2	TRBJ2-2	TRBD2	CASSLRRGAHTGELFF	TGTGCCAGCAGCTTACGGCGGGGGGCCCACACCGGGGAGCTGTTTTTT
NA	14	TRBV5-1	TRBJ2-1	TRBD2	CASSSTSGRVEQFF	TGCGCCAGCAGCTCAACTAGCGGGAGGGTTGAGCAGTTCTTC
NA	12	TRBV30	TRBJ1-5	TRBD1	CAWRQTGQPQHF	TGTGCCTGGAGGCAGACAGGGCAGCCCCAGCATTTT
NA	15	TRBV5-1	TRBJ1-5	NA	CASSLAGQRNQPQHF	TGCGCCAGCAGCTTGGCCGGACAACGCAATCAGCCCCAGCATTTT
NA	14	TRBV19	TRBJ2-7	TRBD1	CASSFDRGQREQYF	TGTGCCAGTAGTTTCGACAGGGGGCAAAGGGAGCAGTACTTC
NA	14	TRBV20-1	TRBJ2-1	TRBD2	CSASGGGGRNEQFF	TGCAGTGCTAGTGGTGGCGGGGGGCGGAATGAGCAGTTCTTC
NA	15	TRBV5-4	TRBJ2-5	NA	CASSFRSTAGETQYF	TGTGCCAGCAGCTTCCGGTCAACGGCGGGAGAGACCCAGTACTTC
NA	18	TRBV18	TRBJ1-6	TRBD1	CASSLNTGGGSYNSPLHF	TGTGCCAGCTCACTCAACACAGGGGGAGGCTCCTATAATTCACCCCTCCACTTT
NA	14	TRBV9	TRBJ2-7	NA	CASSSRVAPYEQYF	TGTGCCAGCAGTTCCCGGGTCGCCCCCTACGAGCAGTACTTC
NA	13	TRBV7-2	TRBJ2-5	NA	CASSSGLRETQYF	TGTGCCAGCAGCTCTGGTTTGAGAGAGACCCAGTACTTC
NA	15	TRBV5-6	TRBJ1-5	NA	CASSKTGGVHQPQHF	TGTGCCAGCAGCAAGACAGGTGGGGTGCATCAGCCCCAGCATTTT
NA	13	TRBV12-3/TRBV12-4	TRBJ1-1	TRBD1	CASSKNTGGEAFF	TGTGCCAGCAGCAAAAACACAGGGGGCGAAGCTTTCTTT
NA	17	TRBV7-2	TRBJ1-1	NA	CASSLTILRGGITEAFF	TGTGCCAGCAGCTTAACCATTCTGCGGGGGGGGATTACTGAAGCTTTCTTT
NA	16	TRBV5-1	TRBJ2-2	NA	CASSLILIQGTGELFF	TGCGCCAGCAGCTTGATATTGATCCAGGGCACCGGGGAGCTGTTTTTT
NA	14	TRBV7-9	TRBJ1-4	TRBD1	CASSPGQGIEKLFF	TGTGCCAGCAGCCCGGGACAGGGTATTGAAAAACTGTTTTTT
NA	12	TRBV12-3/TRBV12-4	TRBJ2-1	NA	CASSFDRNEQFF	TGTGCCAGCAGTTTTGACAGGAATGAGCAGTTCTTC
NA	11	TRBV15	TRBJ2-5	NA	CATSSSETQYF	TGTGCCACCAGCAGTTCGGAGACCCAGTACTTC
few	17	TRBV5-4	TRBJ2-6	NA	CASSLGGTTSGANVLTF	TGTGCCAGCAGCTTGGGGGGCACGACCTCTGGGGCCAACGTCCTGACTTTC
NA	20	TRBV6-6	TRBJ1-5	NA	CASSPLGRMGYGGRNQPQHF	TGTGCCAGCAGCCCCCTGGGGAGGATGGGATATGGTGGCCGCAATCAGCCCCAGCATTTT
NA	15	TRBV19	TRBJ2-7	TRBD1	CASSIGTGRNYEQYF	TGTGCCAGTAGTATCGGGACAGGGCGGAACTACGAGCAGTACTTC
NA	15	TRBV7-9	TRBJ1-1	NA	CASSPPVKRITEAFF	TGTGCCAGCAGCCCCCCCGTCAAGAGAATCACTGAAGCTTTCTTT
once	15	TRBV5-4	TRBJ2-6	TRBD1	CASSRQGEGANVLTF	TGTGCCAGCAGCCGACAGGGGGAAGGGGCCAACGTCCTGACTTTC
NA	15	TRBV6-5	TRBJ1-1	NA	CASSYSWPSMTEAFF	TGTGCCAGCAGTTACTCCTGGCCCTCGATGACTGAAGCTTTCTTT
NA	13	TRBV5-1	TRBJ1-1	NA	CASSFRGSAEAFF	TGCGCCAGCAGCTTCAGGGGATCGGCTGAAGCTTTCTTT